This T cell receptor beta chain was recorded in a study of T cell responses to AZD1222 COVID-19 vaccine. Only in-frame clones appear in the TCRdb table, and some are missing; sequencing was by immunoSEQ multiplex PCR. The table has under 150,000 clones, about 91% seen once. Concerning this clone itself: Its matching antigen is unknown.

Study-level findings and limits: Increased Spike-specific TCR breadth and depth were observed after two AZD1222 doses.

This specimen consisted of peripheral blood, obtained on day 0 of AZD1222 vaccination. This TCR came from an adult in good health.

The CDR3 is CAIQSGTMANEQFF. CDR3 sequence (DNA): TGTGCCATTCAGTCCGGGACAATGGCCAATGAGCAGTTCTTC. J is TRBJ2-1 and V is TRBV6-5; the D gene is possibly TRBD1 (6 bases). Trimming removed 10 bases at V and 6 bases at J, with 19 bases between. CDR1 and CDR2 (germline): MNHEY, SVGAGI. The CDR3 length is 14 residues.